This T cell receptor beta chain was documented in a study of T cell repertoires in cytomegalovirus infection. A single record per CDR3 protein comes from TCRdb applying MiXCR to the reads. The repertoire includes some 77,000 distinct CDR3 sequences, roughly 3.7% of them detected once, and around 4.9% sits in the top ten. V gave up 1 base and J gave up 4 bases; unmatched junction bases: 6. Germline assignment: CDR1 SNHLY and CDR2 FYNNEI. This CDR3 comprises 15 residues. Broader study findings: HLA-C-restricted, CMV-specific TCR beta clonotypes were dominant ex vivo.

Many counts were recorded for this clonotype. Antigen: not known. This TCR was sampled from a human donor in good health (CMV status not recorded). Some clones in this sample may be carry-over from other donors' samples. The chain joins TRBV2 to TRBJ1-2; 7 bases match TRBD1. Sequencing was done on a sample of PBMCs. CDR3: CASSEVRDSVYGYTF. The CDR3 nucleotides read TGTGCCAGCAGTGAAGTGAGGGACAGTGTCTATGGCTACACCTTC.